The clone carrying this T cell receptor (beta chain) showed up many times. The antigen remains unidentified. V trimming: 5 bases; J trimming: 1 base; junction bases outside the gene matches: 3. The CDR3 extends over 13 amino acids. CDR1 and CDR2 (germline): DFQATT, SNEGSKA (reference sequence). This entry belongs to a study of neurological immune-mediated disorders. General study findings and limits: TCR clonal expansion peaked in HTLV-1-associated myelopathy patients and was lowest in multiple sclerosis patients. Phylogenetic analysis grouped 18 of 34 multiple sclerosis patients' repertoires together, suggesting a possible repertoire signature.

The cDNA was generated by 5'RACE with 10-nucleotide random UMIs. In each sequencing run, over 170 million TCR-beta sequences were generated from 15-18 subjects. TCRdb re-analysed the 5' RACE reads in MiXCR, keeping a single row per CDR3 protein. The sample has approximately 86,000 distinct CDR3 sequences, 2% to 3% seen once. The clonotype comes from a woman in her 30s with multiple sclerosis. The rearrangement joins TRBV20-1 to TRBJ2-5, with 8 nucleotides matching TRBD2. Sample: PBMCs. This CDR3 is CSAQLAAQETQYF. CDR3 DNA: TGCAGTGCTCAACTAGCGGCCCAAGAGACCCAGTACTTC.